The rows below give T cell receptor beta chains drawn from one sample of a study of T cells in localized non-small cell lung cancer. Data came from immunoSEQ multiplex PCR; TCRdb stores just in-frame clones and leaves some out. Of over 3,500 clones in the sample, under 40% are singletons; the top ten hold 6.5% to 9%. The material was lung tumor tissue, obtained before any cancer treatment. These receptors were taken from a male donor older than 55 with stage I lung adenocarcinoma. The CDR3 runs from the conserved cysteine through the conserved F or W. Fields, in order: J gene, D gene, clone size, V gene, CDR3 DNA, CDR3 protein. D genes are given only for firm matches. A clone size is listed for some rows: how often the clone was seen (once, few, many), or a class if it is expanded.

TRBJ2-7	-	few	TRBV6-8	TGTGCCAGCAGTGAGTGGTCAGGGCGGTACGAGCAGTACTTC	CASSEWSGRYEQYF
TRBJ2-7	-	-	TRBV30	TGTGCCTGGAGTCGACAGGTAAAGCCCTACGAGCAGTACTTC	CAWSRQVKPYEQYF
TRBJ1-6	TRBD1	few	TRBV28	TGTGCAAGCAAGGTCAGGGGGAATTCACCCCTCCACTTT	CASKVRGNSPLHF
TRBJ1-1	TRBD1	-	TRBV29-1	TGCAGCGTGGCGAATATGAGGACAGGGGGTGAAGCTTTCTTT	CSVANMRTGGEAFF
TRBJ1-1	-	-	TRBV4-1	TGCGCCAGCGTCCGGGGCGGCAGCATGAACACTGAAGCTTTCTTT	CASVRGGSMNTEAFF
TRBJ1-2	-	-	TRBV6-8	TGTGCCAGCAGTGCCCCCGGGACGGCTGGTTATGGCTACACCTTC	CASSAPGTAGYGYTF
TRBJ1-5	-	few	TRBV6-8	TGTGCCAGCAGGGACAGTAGCAATCAGCCCCAGCATTTT	CASRDSSNQPQHF
TRBJ1-2	-	-	TRBV18	TGTGCCAGCTCTTTCGAGGGGCTAGGCTATGGCTACACCTTC	CASSFEGLGYGYTF
TRBJ1-1	-	medium-sized	TRBV6-8	TGTGCCAGCAGTGTGTCACAGCAAACTGAAGCTTTCTTT	CASSVSQQTEAFF
TRBJ1-5	TRBD1	medium-sized	TRBV4-1	TGCGCCAGCAGCCAAGAGGACAGGGCTCATCAGCCCCAGCATTTT	CASSQEDRAHQPQHF
TRBJ1-6	-	-	TRBV6-7	TGTGCCAGCATTGCAGCCCAGACCCTCCACTTT	CASIAAQTLHF